The present entry profiles one TCR beta chain with its context. Its antigen is unidentified. The table came from immunoSEQ multiplex PCR; TCRdb's copy has only in-frame clones and leaves some out. The data contain roughly 200,000 clones, 90% to 95% of them seen just once; the ten biggest clones take up under 4%. This record comes from a study of T cell responses to AZD1222 COVID-19 vaccine. Study findings and constraints: Spike-specific TCRs gained breadth and depth after people received two AZD1222 doses. Among the donors, most were white British and more were female, and clonal diversity was possibly underestimated.

From germline, CDR1 is SGHNT and CDR2 YYREEE (reference sequence). The CDR3 sequence is 14 residues long. Between the trimmed V and J ends, which lost 4 bases and 2 bases, there was a span of 13 bases. This rearrangement joins TRBV5-4 to TRBJ2-7; no firm D call. The clonotype comes from an adult who received the AZD1222 COVID-19 vaccine. The sequences come from peripheral blood, collected 28 days after the second AZD1222 dose. As DNA, the CDR3 is TGTGCCAGCAGCCCGGGCCCCCGTCCCTACGAGCAGTACTTC. Translated: CASSPGPRPYEQYF.